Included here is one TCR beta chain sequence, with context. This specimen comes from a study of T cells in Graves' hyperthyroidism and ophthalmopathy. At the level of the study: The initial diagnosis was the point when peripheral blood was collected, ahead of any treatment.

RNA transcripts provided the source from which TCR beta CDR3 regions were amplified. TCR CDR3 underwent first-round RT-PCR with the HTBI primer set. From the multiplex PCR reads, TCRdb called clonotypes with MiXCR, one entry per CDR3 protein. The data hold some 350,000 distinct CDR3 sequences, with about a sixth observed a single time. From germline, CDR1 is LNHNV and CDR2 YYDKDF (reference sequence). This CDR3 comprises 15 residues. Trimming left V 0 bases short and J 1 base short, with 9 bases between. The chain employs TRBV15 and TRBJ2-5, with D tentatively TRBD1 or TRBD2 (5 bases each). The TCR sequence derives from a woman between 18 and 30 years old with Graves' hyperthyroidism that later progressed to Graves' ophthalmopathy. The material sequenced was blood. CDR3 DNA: TGTGCCACCAGCAGAGATCGAGGGACCCAAGAGACCCAGTACTTC. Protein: CATSRDRGTQETQYF.